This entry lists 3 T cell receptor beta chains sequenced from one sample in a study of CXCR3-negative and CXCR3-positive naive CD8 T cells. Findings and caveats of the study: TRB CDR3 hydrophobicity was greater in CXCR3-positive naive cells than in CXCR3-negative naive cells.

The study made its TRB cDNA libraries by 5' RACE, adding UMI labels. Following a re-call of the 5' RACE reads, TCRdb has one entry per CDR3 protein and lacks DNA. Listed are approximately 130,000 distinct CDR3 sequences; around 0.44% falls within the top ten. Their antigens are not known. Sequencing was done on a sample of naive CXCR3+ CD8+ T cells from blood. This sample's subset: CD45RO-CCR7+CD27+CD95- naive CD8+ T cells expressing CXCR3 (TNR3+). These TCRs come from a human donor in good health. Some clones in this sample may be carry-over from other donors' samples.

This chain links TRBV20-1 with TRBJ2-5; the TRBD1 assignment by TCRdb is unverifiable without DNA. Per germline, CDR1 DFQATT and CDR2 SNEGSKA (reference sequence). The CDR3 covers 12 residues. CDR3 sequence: CSAIQDRQTQYF.

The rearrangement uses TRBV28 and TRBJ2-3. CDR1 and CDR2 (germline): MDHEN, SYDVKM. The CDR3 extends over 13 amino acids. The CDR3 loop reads CASSLGSWDTQYF.

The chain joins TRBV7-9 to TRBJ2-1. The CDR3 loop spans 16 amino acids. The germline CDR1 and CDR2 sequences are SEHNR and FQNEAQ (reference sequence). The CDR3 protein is CASSLSRTFSYNEQFF.